This entry lists 12 T cell receptor beta chains sequenced from one sample in a study of T cell responses to AZD1222 COVID-19 vaccine. Measured with immunoSEQ multiplex PCR; TCRdb has only the in-frame clones, and not every one. The sample has about 180,000 clones; 85% to 95% are singletons. Sequences were derived from peripheral blood, sampled 28 days after the second dose of the MenACWY control vaccine. All receptors come from an adult who received the MenACWY meningococcal vaccine as a control.

Only one count was recorded for this clone. The chain has TRBV5-4 and TRBJ1-1; D is unresolved. Germline CDR1 and CDR2: SGHNT and YYREEE (reference sequence). V was trimmed by 0 bases and J by 0 bases, leaving 9 bases between them. CDR3 size: 15 residues. CDR3 loop: CASSLEGHLNTEAFF. For the CDR3, the DNA is TGTGCCAGCAGCTTGGAGGGTCACCTGAACACTGAAGCTTTCTTT.

Comments on this clone: A junction end diverges from the germline sequence, so it may reflect a read error. The V gene is TRBV9, the J gene TRBJ2-3; D call uncertain. The CDR3 sequence is 12 residues long. Germline CDR1 is SGDLS and CDR2 is YYNGEE. In DNA form, the CDR3 reads TGTACCAGCAGCGACCCGGGTGATACGCAGTATTTT. Its translation is CTSSDPGDTQYF. Full variable domain (outside the CDR3, taken from reference TRBV9 and TRBJ2-3): DSGVTQTPKHLITATGQRVTLRCSPRSGDLSVYWYQQSLDQGLQFLIQYYNGEERAKGNILERFSAQQFPDLHSELNLSSLELGDSALYFCTSSDPGDTQYFGPGTRLTVL.

The chain couples TRBV7-9 to TRBJ1-1; D is undetermined. CDR3 length: 13 amino acids. Germline CDR1 reads SEHNR; CDR2 reads FQNEAQ (reference sequence). V was trimmed by 5 bases and J by 1 base, leaving 8 bases between them. CDR3 residues: CASSPFENTEAFF. DNA of the CDR3: TGTGCCAGCAGCCCCTTTGAGAACACTGAAGCTTTCTTT.

The V call is TRBV28, the J call TRBJ1-2, with 10 bases identical to TRBD1. After removal of 5 bases from V and 4 bases from J, the junction contained 7 bases not matched to a gene. Germline CDR1 MDHEN, CDR2 SYDVKM. CDR3 length equals 15 residues. Written as DNA, the CDR3 is TGTGCCAGCAGTCCCGACAGGGGGCGCGGCTATGGCTACACCTTC. Residues: CASSPDRGRGYGYTF.

This clone was recorded once. The chain carries TRBV6-2 or TRBV6-3 and TRBJ1-2; D is unclear. Germline CDR1 reads MNHEY; CDR2 reads SVGEGT. V was pared by 2 bases and J by 3 bases, with 7 bases between. The CDR3 is 13 residues long. The DNA for the CDR3 is TGTGCCAGCAGTTACCCGTCGCACTATGGCTACACCTTC. This encodes CASSYPSHYGYTF.

The rearrangement links TRBV10-1 to TRBJ1-5, with a weak D call TRBD1 (6 bases). Germline-derived CDR1 and CDR2 are WNHNN and SYGVQD (reference sequence). Trimming stripped 3 bases from V and 11 bases from J, with 20 bases between. The CDR3 loop spans 15 amino acids. CDR3 in amino acids: CASSDGGAAGGSQHF. The CDR3 DNA follows: TGCGCCAGCAGTGACGGGGGGGCCGCTGGCGGGTCCCAGCATTTT.

V usage is TRBV23-1 and J usage is TRBJ1-5; D unclear. TRBV23-1 belongs to the ORF category, with a function that is uncertain. CDR3 size: 17 residues. V lost 4 bases and J 0 bases, leaving 16 bases between the germline ends. The DNA for the CDR3 is TGCGCCAGCAGTCCTAATCCAGAACCGAATAGCAATCAGCCCCAGCATTTT. As protein: CASSPNPEPNSNQPQHF.

V gene TRBV19 combines with J gene TRBJ2-7; no definite D call. The V end was cut by 3 bases, the J end by 3 bases, with 9 bases between. Germline CDR1 reads LNHDA; CDR2 reads SQIVND (reference sequence). The CDR3 consists of 13 residues. The CDR3 loop is CASSIYSNYEQYF. In DNA form, the CDR3 reads TGTGCCAGTAGTATTTATTCCAACTACGAGCAGTACTTC.

The chain joins TRBV18 to TRBJ1-2; D unclear. CDR3 length: 15 amino acids. Germline assignment: CDR1 KGHSH and CDR2 LQKENI. V was trimmed by 2 bases and J by 4 bases, leaving 14 bases between them. CDR3 in amino acids: CASSPGGKRAYGYTF. The CDR3 bases are TGTGCCAGCTCACCAGGAGGGAAAAGGGCCTATGGCTACACCTTC.

The J gene is TRBJ2-3, the V gene TRBV15, with a tentative D call TRBD1 (6 bases). This CDR3 region has 14 residues. V gave up 1 base and J gave up 5 bases, with 10 bases separating them. Germline loops: CDR1 LNHNV, CDR2 YYDKDF (reference sequence). The chain's CDR3 is CATSRAGVGDTQYF. CDR3 sequence (DNA): TGTGCCACCAGCAGAGCAGGGGTGGGAGATACGCAGTATTTT.

The rearrangement uses TRBV6-2 or TRBV6-3 and TRBJ1-6; D unresolved. The germline V gene has CDR1 MNHEY and CDR2 SVGEGT. The CDR3 loop spans 13 amino acids. Trimming stripped 2 bases from V and 11 bases from J, with 10 bases between. The CDR3 spells CASSYATRPPLHF. The CDR3, as DNA: TGTGCCAGCAGTTACGCGACAAGGCCACCCCTCCACTTT.

This chain connects TRBV27 to TRBJ1-6, with TRBD1 identical over 9 bases. The CDR3 loop spans 15 amino acids. The V and J ends lost 3 bases and 6 bases, in that order; junction bases with no gene match: 3. Per germline, CDR1 MNHEY and CDR2 SMNVEV (reference sequence). The CDR3 DNA reads as TGTGCCAGCAGTTTCGGGACAGGGACTAATTCACCCCTCCACTTT. Amino acids: CASSFGTGTNSPLHF.